Following are 18 T cell receptor beta chains from one sample sequenced in a study of shared clonotypes between healthy human individuals (dated by TCRdb to about 2020). Receptors were amplified or captured by the immunoSEQ multiplex PCR assay. This immuneACCESS table, as held by TCRdb, lists in-frame sequences with V and J called but not all clones. Of the missing ones, under half trace to an unresolved V gene in checked studies; the others have no known cause. This sample is represented by 2 million to 3 million clones; about 92% of them were singletons. The top ten constitute around 0.15% of the sample. The specimen sequenced was naive CD4+ T cells sorted from blood. The cell subset or site label, as the study defines it: CD45RA+ positively selected. These receptor sequences come from a young man in good health.

The DNA of the CDR3 is TGTGCCAGCAGCTTAGCGGGAGCGAACACAGATACGCAGTATTTT. Protein sequence: CASSLAGANTDTQYF. The V call is TRBV6-6, the J call TRBJ2-3; 9 positions match TRBD2. Germline CDR1 MNHNY, CDR2 SVGAGI (reference sequence). The CDR3 has 15 amino acids. Unmatched junction bases numbered 6, after V lost 6 bases and J lost 2 bases.

The rearrangement uses TRBV7-3 and TRBJ2-6, with D perhaps matching TRBD1 or TRBD2 (5 bases each). V was cut by 0 bases and J by 1 base, with 10 bases left in between. CDR1 is SGHTA and CDR2 is FQGTGA in the germline V gene. The CDR3 loop spans 17 amino acids. The CDR3 nucleotides read TGTGCCAGCAGCTTAACCCGGGGCGGGTCTGGGGCCAACGTCCTGACTTTC. Its protein product is CASSLTRGGSGANVLTF.

The V call is TRBV18, the J call TRBJ2-3; TRBD2 matches at 13 bases. This CDR3 spans 17 amino acids. CDR1 KGHSH and CDR2 LQKENI come from the germline V gene. V trimming: 4 bases; J trimming: 4 bases; junction bases outside the gene matches: 8. In DNA form, the CDR3 reads TGTGCCAGCTCACTCGGGACTAGCGGGGCCAGATCAGATACGCAGTATTTT. It yields the protein CASSLGTSGARSDTQYF. The complete variable domain, with remaining parts taken from reference TRBV18 and TRBJ2-3, reads NAGVMQNPRHLVRRRGQEARLRCSPMKGHSHVYWYRQLPEEGLKFMVYLQKENIIDESGMPKERFSAEFPKEGPSILRIQQVVRGDSAAYFCASSLGTSGARSDTQYFGPGTRLTVL.

V gene TRBV15 combines with J gene TRBJ2-7; the D is unclear. Germline CDR1 and CDR2: LNHNV and YYDKDF (reference sequence). There are 13 residues in the CDR3. V was pared by 0 bases and J by 5 bases, with 8 bases between. The CDR3 reads CATSRDPPDEQYF. The CDR3 DNA follows: TGTGCCACCAGCAGAGATCCCCCGGACGAGCAGTACTTC. The variable domain in full, completed from reference TRBV15 and TRBJ2-7, reads DAMVIQNPRYQVTQFGKPVTLSCSQTLNHNVMYWYQQKSSQAPKLLFHYYDKDFNNEADTPDNFQSRRPNTSFCFLDIRSPGLGDTAMYLCATSRDPPDEQYFGPGTRLTVT.

This clone was counted a single time. One end of the junction fails to match germline, which may point to a read error. This sequence joins TRBV6-1 and TRBJ1-1; D is unresolved. Germline loops: CDR1 MNHNS, CDR2 SASEGT. CDR3 size: 11 residues. The CDR3 sequence is CASSSPRGELF. For the CDR3, the DNA is TGTGCCAGCAGCTCGCCCCGCGGGGAGCTGTTT.

The CDR3 nucleotides are TGCGCCAGCAGCTTGGAATGGGAGTGGTCGTGGGATACGCAGTATTTT. This translates into CASSLEWEWSWDTQYF. The V and J genes are TRBV5-1 and TRBJ2-3; D perhaps matches TRBD2 (5 bases). V shed 0 bases and J shed 6 bases, with 17 bases lying between them. CDR3 length: 16 amino acids. Looked up from germline, CDR1 is SGHRS and CDR2 is YFSETQ.

This clone was observed once. The V call is TRBV6-1, the J call TRBJ1-5, with D perhaps TRBD1 (5 bases). The germline gives CDR1 MNHNS, CDR2 SASEGT. Trimming left V 4 bases short and J 7 bases short, with 11 bases between. This CDR3 is 13 amino acids long. The CDR3 here is CASSVTGTQPQHF. The CDR3 coding sequence is TGTGCCAGCAGTGTAACAGGCACCCAGCCCCAGCATTTT.

For this clone: The sample has other DNA sequences that encode this CDR3 too. The genes are TRBV28 and TRBJ1-2; D is perhaps TRBD1 (5 bases). Between the trimmed V and J ends, which lost 3 bases and 4 bases, there was a span of 6 bases. The CDR3 extends over 12 amino acids. The germline gives CDR1 MDHEN, CDR2 SYDVKM. The CDR3 spells CASSLQGYGYTF. DNA of the CDR3: TGTGCCAGCAGTTTGCAGGGCTATGGCTACACCTTC.

The rearrangement uses TRBV5-6 and TRBJ2-5, with no clear D. The CDR3 is made up of 15 amino acids. With 0 bases removed from V and 7 bases from J, the gap between germline ends came to 16 bases. CDR1 and CDR2 (germline): SGHDT, YYEEEE. CDR3 in DNA: TGTGCCAGCAGCTTGGATGTTGCCGGGTGGGTGACCCAGTACTTC. This gives the protein CASSLDVAGWVTQYF.

This chain connects TRBV18 to TRBJ1-1; possible D gene TRBD1, 5 bases. The germline V and J ends were trimmed by 3 bases and 8 bases, with 16 bases remaining between them. This CDR3 is built from 14 residues. CDR1 KGHSH and CDR2 LQKENI come from the germline V gene. The CDR3 region has the DNA TGTGCCAGCTCACCCAGGACCGGAGGGGCCGAAGCTTTCTTT. Amino acid sequence: CASSPRTGGAEAFF.

The chain links TRBV5-1 to TRBJ2-3; either TRBD1 or TRBD2 may fit D (5 bases each). This CDR3 has 15 residues. CDR1 SGHRS and CDR2 YFSETQ come from the germline V gene. Trimming removed 0 bases from V and 0 bases from J, with 8 bases in between. CDR3 residues: CASSLGGESTDTQYF. CDR3 bases: TGCGCCAGCAGCTTGGGAGGGGAGAGCACAGATACGCAGTATTTT.

This clone was observed once. This rearrangement joins TRBV2 to TRBJ2-7; TRBD2 matches at 8 bases. Germline V lookup: CDR1 SNHLY, CDR2 FYNNEI. The CDR3 consists of 16 residues. With V trimmed by 7 bases and J by 1 base, 12 bases remained unmatched. CDR3 DNA sequence: TGTGCCAGCACCGGCCGGCTGCGGGAGGTTTCCTACGAGCAGTACTTC. It translates to CASTGRLREVSYEQYF.

The chain links TRBV5-6 to TRBJ2-5; 7 bases match TRBD2. After removal of 3 bases from V and 5 bases from J, the junction contained 10 bases not matched to a gene. The CDR3 consists of 15 residues. Germline assignment: CDR1 SGHDT and CDR2 YYEEEE. The CDR3 reads CASSSYLGGSETQYF. In DNA, the CDR3 is TGTGCCAGCAGCTCTTACCTTGGCGGGAGCGAGACCCAGTACTTC.

The V and J genes are TRBV28 and TRBJ2-3, with 7 bases matching TRBD2. The CDR3 length is 17 residues. The V segment lost 4 bases and the J segment 3 bases; nucleotides outside the gene matches: 13. Per germline, CDR1 MDHEN and CDR2 SYDVKM. The CDR3 loop reads CASSSTWGRGKTDTQYF. In nucleotides, the CDR3 is TGTGCCAGCAGTTCCACCTGGGGGAGGGGTAAGACAGATACGCAGTATTTT. The variable domain in full, with the rest retrieved from reference TRBV28 and TRBJ2-3, is DVKVTQSSRYLVKRTGEKVFLECVQDMDHENMFWYRQDPGLGLRLIYFSYDVKMKEKGDIPEGYSVSREKKERFSLILESASTNQTSMYLCASSSTWGRGKTDTQYFGPGTRLTVL.

J is TRBJ1-3 and V is TRBV10-3; 7 nucleotides align to TRBD1. The CDR3 contains 16 residues. The V and J ends lost 2 bases and 0 bases, in that order; junction bases with no gene match: 4. Germline assignment: CDR1 ENHRY and CDR2 SYGVKD. CDR3 sequence (DNA): TGTGCCATCAGTGAGGGACAGGAGAGCTCTGGAAACACCATATATTTT. It encodes CAISEGQESSGNTIYF.

This chain uses TRBV2 with TRBJ2-4; D not certain. Trimming left V 0 bases short and J 6 bases short, with 15 bases between. CDR1 is SNHLY, CDR2 FYNNEI, per germline. The CDR3 covers 16 residues. The CDR3 nucleotides read TGTGCCAGCAGTGAAGCGCTTGGGGTCCCGCCAAACATTCAGTACTTC. Translated: CASSEALGVPPNIQYF.

With respect to this clone: Other DNA sequences within the sample encode an identical CDR3. The chain uses TRBV5-1 and TRBJ2-2; D unclear. This CDR3 is 14 amino acids long. Germline CDR1 reads SGHRS; CDR2 reads YFSETQ. V was cut by 0 bases and J by 3 bases, with 6 bases left in between. The CDR3 is CASSLDSYTGELFF. For the CDR3, the DNA is TGCGCCAGCAGCTTGGACAGTTACACCGGGGAGCTGTTTTTT.

This clone was seen once. The rearrangement uses TRBV10-3 and TRBJ2-5; D unclear. Trimming left V 3 bases short and J 5 bases short, with 10 bases between. This CDR3 contains 13 residues. Germline V lookup: CDR1 ENHRY, CDR2 SYGVKD. The CDR3 region is CAISEMNWETQYF. Here the CDR3 DNA reads TGTGCCATCAGTGAAATGAACTGGGAGACCCAGTACTTC.